This T cell receptor beta chain was obtained from a study of OX40 agonist ivuxolimab in advanced cancers. Study-level background: Partial responses, seen in three patients, involved one hepatocellular carcinoma and two cutaneous melanomas.

Produced via immunoSEQ multiplex PCR; TCRdb's table is partial and in-frame only. This table holds about 49,000 clones, about 85% found once. This CDR3 spans 15 amino acids. Germline V gene lookup returns CDR1 ENHRY and CDR2 SYGVKD. The trim removed 0 bases at V and 1 base at J, leaving 2 bases unmatched. The rearrangement joins TRBV10-3 to TRBJ1-1, with TRBD1 matching over 7 bases. The specimen comprised CD4+ or CD8+ T cells sorted from blood, sampled in a trial of the OX40 agonist ivuxolimab. This receptor was identified in an adult with an advanced solid tumor such as melanoma, head and neck, liver or kidney cancer. The CDR3 sequence is CAISESGTANTEAFF. The CDR3 DNA sequence: TGTGCCATCAGTGAGTCGGGGACAGCGAACACTGAAGCTTTCTTT.